This is a list of T cell receptor beta chains from one sample in a study of human thymus T cells. TCRdb's copy holds only in-frame clones and misses some; the assay was immunoSEQ multiplex PCR. The table has about 60,000 clones, around 94% seen once. The specimen sequenced was blood. The receptor set was obtained from a boy in the first two years of life with a congenital heart defect but otherwise immunologically healthy. Each CDR3 is given with its conserved first and last residue. Each record gives: J gene, D gene, V gene, clone size, CDR3 protein, CDR3 DNA. The D gene is left open where the match is weak. Clone size is shown for a subset of rows, as once, few, many or a class of expanded clone.

TRBJ1-1	-	TRBV4-1	-	CASSQELPFVDTEAFF	TGCGCCAGCAGCCAAGAACTCCCTTTCGTCGACACTGAAGCTTTCTTT
TRBJ1-1	TRBD1	TRBV15	-	CATSRDPGQGRKAFF	TGTGCCACCAGCAGAGACCCGGGACAGGGCAGGAAAGCTTTCTTT
TRBJ1-4	-	TRBV11-3	-	CASSARQSTNEKLFF	TGTGCCAGCAGCGCCCGACAGTCAACTAATGAAAAACTGTTTTTT
TRBJ2-1	-	TRBV7-3	-	CASSPTDSKPLDEQFF	TGTGCCAGCAGCCCTACCGACTCTAAGCCCTTAGATGAGCAGTTCTTC
TRBJ2-3	-	TRBV10-3	-	CAISDPDRRTDTQYF	TGTGCCATCAGTGACCCCGACAGGCGCACAGATACGCAGTATTTT
TRBJ1-1	-	TRBV6-1	-	CASSGGRWLTGTEAFF	TGTGCCAGCAGTGGGGGTCGCTGGTTAACTGGGACTGAAGCTTTCTTT
TRBJ2-7	-	TRBV21-1	-	CASSKDARTSYEQYF	TGTGCCAGCAGCAAAGACGCCAGGACCTCCTACGAGCAGTACTTC
TRBJ2-3	-	TRBV27	-	CASSPNNPWVANTQYF	TGTGCCAGCAGTCCAAACAACCCTTGGGTGGCAAATACGCAGTATTTT
TRBJ1-1	TRBD1	TRBV4-2	once	CASSLPPGGGTEAFF	TGTGCCAGCAGCCTACCGCCAGGGGGAGGCACTGAAGCTTTCTTT
TRBJ1-2	-	TRBV5-1	-	CASSAGYYGYTF	TGCGCCAGCAGCGCAGGCTACTATGGCTACACCTTC
TRBJ1-1	TRBD1	TRBV7-9	-	CASSLDRGQGNTEAFF	TGTGCCAGCAGCTTAGATAGGGGACAGGGGAACACTGAAGCTTTCTTT
TRBJ2-5	-	TRBV7-9	-	CASSLVSFRTHYETQYF	TGTGCCAGCAGCTTAGTTAGTTTCCGGACTCACTACGAGACCCAGTACTTC
TRBJ2-4	-	TRBV6-5	-	CASSWGDIQYF	TGTGCCAGCAGTTGGGGGGACATTCAGTACTTC
TRBJ2-1	-	TRBV28	-	CASNQWGGSYNEQFF	TGTGCCAGCAACCAATGGGGAGGATCCTACAATGAGCAGTTCTTC
TRBJ2-7	-	TRBV7-8	-	CASSEGVSWEQYF	TGTGCCAGCAGCGAAGGCGTTTCTTGGGAGCAGTACTTC
TRBJ2-7	-	TRBV11-2	-	CASSLVSYEQYF	TGTGCCAGCAGCTTAGTATCCTACGAGCAGTACTTC
TRBJ1-5	-	TRBV28	-	CASSPGTYSNQPQHF	TGTGCCAGCAGTCCCGGGACATATAGCAATCAGCCCCAGCATTTT
TRBJ2-5	TRBD2	TRBV2	-	CASSAPGLGGAQYF	TGTGCCAGCAGTGCGCCGGGACTAGGGGGGGCCCAGTACTTC
TRBJ2-7	-	TRBV27	-	CASSPGHTFYEQYF	TGTGCCAGCAGTCCCGGACATACGTTCTACGAGCAGTACTTC
TRBJ2-6	-	TRBV19	-	CASSPRDFGGVLTF	TGTGCCAGTAGTCCCCGGGACTTCGGGGGCGTCCTGACTTTC
TRBJ1-6	TRBD1	TRBV5-3	-	CARSLGGQRNSPLHF	TGTGCCAGAAGCTTGGGGGGACAGAGAAATTCACCCCTCCACTTT
TRBJ1-1	TRBD1	TRBV4-2	-	CASSPRDRATRNTEAFF	TGTGCCAGCAGCCCCCGGGACAGGGCTACCCGCAACACTGAAGCTTTCTTT
TRBJ2-1	TRBD1	TRBV5-1	-	CASSPRQGNNEQFF	TGCGCCAGCAGCCCTAGACAGGGGAACAATGAGCAGTTCTTC
TRBJ1-1	-	TRBV7-9	-	CASSSDTEAFF	TGTGCCAGCAGCTCAGACACTGAAGCTTTCTTT
TRBJ2-2	TRBD1	TRBV2	-	CASGGTGRNGELFF	TGTGCCAGCGGAGGGACAGGGAGGAACGGGGAGCTGTTTTTT
TRBJ1-5	-	TRBV10-3	-	CAISEEGRPNQPQHF	TGTGCCATCAGTGAGGAGGGAAGGCCCAATCAGCCCCAGCATTTT
TRBJ2-7	-	TRBV2	-	CASSEEFASFYEQYF	TGTGCCAGCAGTGAGGAGTTCGCTAGCTTCTACGAGCAGTACTTC
TRBJ1-1	-	TRBV11-3	-	CASSLGTANTEAFF	TGTGCCAGCAGCCTGGGGACGGCGAACACTGAAGCTTTCTTT
TRBJ2-5	TRBD2	TRBV4-2	-	CASSPGLAGEGETQYF	TGTGCCAGCAGCCCGGGACTAGCGGGAGAGGGTGAGACCCAGTACTTC
TRBJ2-1	-	TRBV2	-	CASRGDEQFF	TGTGCCAGCAGGGGAGATGAGCAGTTCTTC
TRBJ1-3	TRBD1	TRBV7-9	-	CASSGTGTGNTIYF	TGTGCCAGCAGCGGGACAGGTACGGGAAACACCATATATTTT
TRBJ2-1	TRBD2	TRBV28	-	CASSLTGTSGRNEQFF	TGTGCCAGCAGTTTAACCGGGACTAGCGGGAGAAATGAGCAGTTCTTC
TRBJ1-1	-	TRBV27	-	CASSPHTPPGAFF	TGTGCCAGCAGTCCCCACACACCCCCGGGAGCTTTCTTT
TRBJ1-3	-	TRBV7-2	-	CASSLRLGLSGNTIYF	TGTGCCAGCAGCTTACGTCTGGGGCTCTCTGGAAACACCATATATTTT
TRBJ2-7	-	TRBV7-2	-	CASSPNALNEQYF	TGTGCCAGCAGCCCTAATGCCCTAAACGAGCAGTACTTC
TRBJ1-5	TRBD1	TRBV29-1	-	CSVSLFTGAVQNQPQHF	TGCAGCGTTTCTTTGTTTACAGGGGCCGTACAGAATCAGCCCCAGCATTTT
TRBJ1-5	-	TRBV6-1	-	CASSVKGGGQPQHF	TGTGCCAGCAGTGTAAAGGGGGGCGGTCAGCCCCAGCATTTT
TRBJ1-3	TRBD1	TRBV10-3	-	CAISWTGSSGNTIYF	TGTGCCATCAGTTGGACAGGGTCCTCTGGAAACACCATATATTTT
TRBJ2-6	TRBD1	TRBV4-1	-	CASSQDPGGSGANVLTF	TGCGCCAGCAGCCAAGACCCAGGGGGCTCTGGGGCCAACGTCCTGACTTTC
TRBJ2-7	TRBD1	TRBV10-3	-	CAISESEGQGLPPSYEQYF	TGTGCCATCAGTGAGTCAGAGGGACAGGGGCTACCGCCGTCCTACGAGCAGTACTTC
TRBJ1-2	-	TRBV15	-	CATSTVRGGKGYTF	TGTGCCACCAGCACCGTAAGGGGAGGGAAGGGCTACACCTTC